In its sample, the clone carrying this TCR beta chain was seen many times. The TCR beta CDR3 regions underwent amplification from RNA transcripts. The authors performed first-round RT-PCR with HTBI primers and then a second-round multiplex PCR. TCRdb independently ran MiXCR on the multiplex PCR reads; one entry per CDR3 protein. The repertoire holds 200,000 to 250,000 distinct CDR3 sequences, with roughly 21% as singletons. The germline V gene encodes CDR1 KGHDR and CDR2 SFDVKD. The V gene end was trimmed by 5 bases and the J gene end by 7 bases; junction bases not matched to a gene: 11. The CDR3 contains 16 residues. The sample comes from a study of Graves' ophthalmopathy and Graves' hyperthyroidism.

The receptor was isolated from a woman in her forties or fifties with Graves' ophthalmopathy. J is TRBJ1-5 and V is TRBV24-1, with TRBD1 matching over 9 bases. The sample was peripheral blood. The CDR3 loop reads CATSGTGTGSDQPQHF. The CDR3 bases are TGTGCCACCAGTGGCACCGGGACAGGGAGCGACCAGCCCCAGCATTTT.